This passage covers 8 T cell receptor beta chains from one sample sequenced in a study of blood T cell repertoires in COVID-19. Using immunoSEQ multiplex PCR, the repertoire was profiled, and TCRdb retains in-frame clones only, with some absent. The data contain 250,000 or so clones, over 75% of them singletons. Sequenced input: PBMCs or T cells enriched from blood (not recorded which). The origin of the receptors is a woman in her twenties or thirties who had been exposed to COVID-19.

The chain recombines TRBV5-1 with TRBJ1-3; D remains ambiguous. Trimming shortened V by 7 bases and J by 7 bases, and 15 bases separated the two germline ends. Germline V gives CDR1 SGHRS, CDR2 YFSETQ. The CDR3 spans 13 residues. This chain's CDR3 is CASGRSPGNTIYF. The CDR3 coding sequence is TGCGCCAGCGGCCGGTCCCCAGGTAACACCATATATTTT.

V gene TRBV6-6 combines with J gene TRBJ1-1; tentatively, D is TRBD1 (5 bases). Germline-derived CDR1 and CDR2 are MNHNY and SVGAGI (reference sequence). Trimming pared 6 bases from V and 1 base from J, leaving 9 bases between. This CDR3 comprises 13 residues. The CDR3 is CASSPRENTEAFF. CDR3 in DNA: TGTGCCAGCAGCCCCAGGGAGAACACTGAAGCTTTCTTT.

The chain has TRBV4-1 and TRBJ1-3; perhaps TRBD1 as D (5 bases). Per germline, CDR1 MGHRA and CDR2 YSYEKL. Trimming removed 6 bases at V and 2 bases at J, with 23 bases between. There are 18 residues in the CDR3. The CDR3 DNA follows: TGCGCCAGCAGGGGTCTTGGGCAGGGTGGAAGTACTGGAAACACCATATATTTT. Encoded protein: CASRGLGQGGSTGNTIYF.

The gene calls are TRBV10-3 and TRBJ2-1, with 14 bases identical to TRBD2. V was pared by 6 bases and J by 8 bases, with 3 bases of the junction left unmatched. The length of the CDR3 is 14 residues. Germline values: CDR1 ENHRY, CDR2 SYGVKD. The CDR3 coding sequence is TGTGCCATCAGGGGGACTAGCGGGAGTGATGAGCAGTTCTTC. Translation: CAIRGTSGSDEQFF.

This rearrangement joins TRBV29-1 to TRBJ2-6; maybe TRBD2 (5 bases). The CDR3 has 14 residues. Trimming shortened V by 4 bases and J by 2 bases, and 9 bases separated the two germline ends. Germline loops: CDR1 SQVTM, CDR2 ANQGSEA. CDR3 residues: CSVAEGPGANVLTF. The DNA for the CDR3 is TGCAGCGTTGCCGAGGGTCCTGGGGCCAACGTCCTGACTTTC.

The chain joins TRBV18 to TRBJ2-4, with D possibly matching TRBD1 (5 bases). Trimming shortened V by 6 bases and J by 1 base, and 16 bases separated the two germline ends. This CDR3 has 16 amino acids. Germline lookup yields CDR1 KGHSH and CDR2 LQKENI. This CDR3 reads CASSQAKTVAKNIQYF. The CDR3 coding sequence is TGTGCCAGCTCTCAGGCAAAGACAGTGGCCAAAAACATTCAGTACTTC.

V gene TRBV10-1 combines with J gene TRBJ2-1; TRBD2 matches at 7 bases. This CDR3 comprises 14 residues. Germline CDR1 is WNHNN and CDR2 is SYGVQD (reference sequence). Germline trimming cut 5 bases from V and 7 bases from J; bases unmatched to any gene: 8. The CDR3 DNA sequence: TGCGCCAGCAGTACCAGAGGGAGGGGTAATGAGCAGTTCTTC. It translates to CASSTRGRGNEQFF.

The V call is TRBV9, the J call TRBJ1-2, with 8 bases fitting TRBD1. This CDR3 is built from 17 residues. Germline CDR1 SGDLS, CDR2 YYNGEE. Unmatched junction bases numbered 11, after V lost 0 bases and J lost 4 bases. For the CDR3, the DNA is TGTGCCAGCAGCGTAGACCCCCACGGACAGGGAGGCTATGGCTACACCTTC. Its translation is CASSVDPHGQGGYGYTF.